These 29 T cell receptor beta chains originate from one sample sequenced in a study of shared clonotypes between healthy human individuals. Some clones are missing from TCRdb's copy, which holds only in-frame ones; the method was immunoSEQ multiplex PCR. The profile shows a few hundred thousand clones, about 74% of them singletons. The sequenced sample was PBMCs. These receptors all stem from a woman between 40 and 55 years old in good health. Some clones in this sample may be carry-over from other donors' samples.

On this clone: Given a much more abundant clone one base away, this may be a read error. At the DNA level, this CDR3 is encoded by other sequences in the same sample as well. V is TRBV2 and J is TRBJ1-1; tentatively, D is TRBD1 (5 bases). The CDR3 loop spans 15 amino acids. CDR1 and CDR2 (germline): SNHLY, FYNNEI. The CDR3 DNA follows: TGTGCCAGCAGTGGACAGTTATTACAGAACACTGAAGCCTTCTTT. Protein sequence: CASSGQLLQNTEAFF.

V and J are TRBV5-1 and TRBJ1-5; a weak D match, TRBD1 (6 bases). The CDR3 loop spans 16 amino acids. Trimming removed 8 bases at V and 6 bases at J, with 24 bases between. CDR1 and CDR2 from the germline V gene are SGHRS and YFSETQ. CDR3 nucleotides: TGCGCCAGGCTCGTCTGCGGGGGGCGGCCGGGTCAGCCCCAGCATTTT. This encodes CARLVCGGRPGQPQHF.

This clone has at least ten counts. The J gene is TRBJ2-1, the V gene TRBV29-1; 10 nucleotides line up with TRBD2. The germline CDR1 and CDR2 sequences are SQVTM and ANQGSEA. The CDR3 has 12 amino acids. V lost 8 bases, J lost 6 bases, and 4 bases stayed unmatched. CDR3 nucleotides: TGCAGCCCTAGACTAGCGGGCAATGAGCAGTTCTTC. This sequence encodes CSPRLAGNEQFF.

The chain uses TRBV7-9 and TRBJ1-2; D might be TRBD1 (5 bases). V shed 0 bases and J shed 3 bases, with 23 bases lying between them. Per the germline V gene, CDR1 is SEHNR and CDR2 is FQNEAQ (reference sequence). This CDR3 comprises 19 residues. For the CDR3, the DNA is TGTGCCAGCAGCTTAGCTTGGGGGAAAAGCTTTCCGGATCACTATGGCTACACCTTC. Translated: CASSLAWGKSFPDHYGYTF.

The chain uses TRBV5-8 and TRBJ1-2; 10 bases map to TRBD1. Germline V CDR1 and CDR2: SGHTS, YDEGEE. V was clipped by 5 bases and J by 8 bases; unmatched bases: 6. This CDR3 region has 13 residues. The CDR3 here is CASSLGQGDGYTF. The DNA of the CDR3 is TGTGCCAGCAGTCTTGGACAGGGGGACGGCTACACCTTC.

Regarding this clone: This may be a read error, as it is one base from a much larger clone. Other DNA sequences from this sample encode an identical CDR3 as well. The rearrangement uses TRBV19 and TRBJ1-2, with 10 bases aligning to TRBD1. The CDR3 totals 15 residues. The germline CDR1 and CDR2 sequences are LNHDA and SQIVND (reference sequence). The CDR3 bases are TGCGCCAGTAGTAACCGGGACAGGGGTTTCTATGGCTACACCTTC. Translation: CASSNRDRGFYGYTF. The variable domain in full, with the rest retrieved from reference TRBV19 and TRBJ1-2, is DGGITQSPKYLFRKEGQNVTLSCEQNLNHDAMYWYRQDPGQGLRLIYYSQIVNDFQKGDIAEGYSVSREKKESFPLTVTSAQKNPTAFYLCASSNRDRGFYGYTFGSGTRLTVV.

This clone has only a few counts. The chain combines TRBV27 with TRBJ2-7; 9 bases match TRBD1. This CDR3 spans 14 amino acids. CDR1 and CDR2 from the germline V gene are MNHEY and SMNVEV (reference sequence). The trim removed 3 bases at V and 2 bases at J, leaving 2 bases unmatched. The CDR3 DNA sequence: TGTGCCAGCAGTTTGGACAGGGGTCCCTACGAGCAGTACTTC. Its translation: CASSLDRGPYEQYF.

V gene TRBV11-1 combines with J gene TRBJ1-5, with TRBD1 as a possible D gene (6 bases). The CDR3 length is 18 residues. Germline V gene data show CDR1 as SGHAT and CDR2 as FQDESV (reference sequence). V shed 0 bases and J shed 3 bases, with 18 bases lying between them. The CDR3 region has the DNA TGTGCCAGCAGCTTAGCGGTCCCAAACGGACAGCACAATCAGCCCCAGCATTTT. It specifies CASSLAVPNGQHNQPQHF. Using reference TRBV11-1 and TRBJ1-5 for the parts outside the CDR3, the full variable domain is EAEVAQSPRYKITEKSQAVAFWCDPISGHATLYWYRQILGQGPELLVQFQDESVVDDSQLPKDRFSAERLKGVDSTLKIQPAELGDSAMYLCASSLAVPNGQHNQPQHFGDGTRLSIL.

CDR3 protein: CASSQRSRRGGTDTQYF. Here the CDR3 DNA reads TGTGCCAGCAGCCAAAGGTCTCGGCGGGGAGGAACAGATACGCAGTATTTT. V is TRBV4-2 and J is TRBJ2-3; TRBD2 is a possible D gene (6 bases). This CDR3 spans 17 amino acids. Germline lookup yields CDR1 LGHNA and CDR2 YNFKEQ. V lost 2 bases and J 3 bases, leaving 18 bases between the germline ends.

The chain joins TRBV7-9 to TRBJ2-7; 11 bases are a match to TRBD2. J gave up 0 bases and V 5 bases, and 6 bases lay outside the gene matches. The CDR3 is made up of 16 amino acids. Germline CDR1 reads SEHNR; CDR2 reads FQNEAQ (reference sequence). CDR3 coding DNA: TGTGCCAGCAGCCCAAGACTAGCGGGGCTCTCCTACGAGCAGTACTTC. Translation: CASSPRLAGLSYEQYF.

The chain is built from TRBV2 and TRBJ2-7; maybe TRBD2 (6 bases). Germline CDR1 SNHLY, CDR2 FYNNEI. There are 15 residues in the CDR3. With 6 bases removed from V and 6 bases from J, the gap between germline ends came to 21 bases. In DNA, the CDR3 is TGTGCCAGCAGGGGTCAAGCGGGTGGGTCTGGCGAGCAGTACTTC. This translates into CASRGQAGGSGEQYF.

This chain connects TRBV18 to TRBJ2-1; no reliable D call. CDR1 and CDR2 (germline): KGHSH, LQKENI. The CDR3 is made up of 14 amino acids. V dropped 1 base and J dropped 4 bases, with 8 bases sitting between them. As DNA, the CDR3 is TGTGCCAGCTCACCACTGGTGTCTTACAATGAGCAGTTCTTC. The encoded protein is CASSPLVSYNEQFF.

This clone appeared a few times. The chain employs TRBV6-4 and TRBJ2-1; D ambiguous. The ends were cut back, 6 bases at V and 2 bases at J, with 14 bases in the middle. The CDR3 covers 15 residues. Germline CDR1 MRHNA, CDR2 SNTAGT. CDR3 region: CASSLVPEAYNEQFF. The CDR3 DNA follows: TGTGCCAGCAGCTTAGTTCCAGAGGCCTACAATGAGCAGTTCTTC.

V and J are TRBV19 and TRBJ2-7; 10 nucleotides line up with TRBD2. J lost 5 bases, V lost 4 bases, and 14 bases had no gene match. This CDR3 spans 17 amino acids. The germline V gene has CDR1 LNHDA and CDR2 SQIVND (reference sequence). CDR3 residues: CASSKTAGGLAGDEQYF. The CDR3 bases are TGTGCCAGTAGTAAAACAGCCGGAGGGCTAGCGGGAGACGAGCAGTACTTC.

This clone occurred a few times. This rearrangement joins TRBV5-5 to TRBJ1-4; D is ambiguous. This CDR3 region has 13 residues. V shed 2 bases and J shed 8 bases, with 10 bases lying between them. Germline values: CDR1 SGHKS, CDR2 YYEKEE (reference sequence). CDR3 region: CASSFGLEEKLFF. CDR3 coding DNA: TGTGCCAGCAGCTTCGGGTTGGAAGAAAAACTGTTTTTT. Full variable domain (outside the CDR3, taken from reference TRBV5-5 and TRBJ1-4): DAGVTQSPTHLIKTRGQQVTLRCSPISGHKSVSWYQQVLGQGPQFIFQYYEKEERGRGNFPDRFSARQFPNYSSELNVNALLLGDSALYLCASSFGLEEKLFFGSGTQLSVL.

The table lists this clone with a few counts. The CDR3 protein is CASRTSGAGQETQYF. CDR3 coding DNA: TGCGCCAGCAGGACTAGCGGGGCGGGCCAAGAGACCCAGTACTTC. The gene calls are TRBV5-1 and TRBJ2-5, with 11 bases matching TRBD2. The CDR3 has 15 amino acids. Trimming removed 5 bases from V and 1 base from J; junction bases left unmatched: 4. Germline values: CDR1 SGHRS, CDR2 YFSETQ. Using reference TRBV5-1 and TRBJ2-5 for the parts outside the CDR3, the full variable domain is KAGVTQTPRYLIKTRGQQVTLSCSPISGHRSVSWYQQTPGQGLQFLFEYFSETQRNKGNFPGRFSGRQFSNSRSEMNVSTLELGDSALYLCASRTSGAGQETQYFGPGTRLLVL.

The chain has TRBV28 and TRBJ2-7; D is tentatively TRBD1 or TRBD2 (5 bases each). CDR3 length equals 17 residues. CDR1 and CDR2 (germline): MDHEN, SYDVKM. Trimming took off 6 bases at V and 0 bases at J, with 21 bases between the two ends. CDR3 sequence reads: CASSLPRGAGASYEQYF. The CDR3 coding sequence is TGTGCCAGCAGCTTACCCAGAGGGGCGGGCGCCTCCTACGAGCAGTACTTC.

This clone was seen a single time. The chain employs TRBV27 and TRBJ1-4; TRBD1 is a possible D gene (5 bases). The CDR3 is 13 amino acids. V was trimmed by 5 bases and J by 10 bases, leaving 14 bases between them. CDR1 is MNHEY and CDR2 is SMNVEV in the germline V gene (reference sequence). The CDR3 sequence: CASSLDPTVKLFF. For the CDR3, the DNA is TGTGCCAGCAGTCTCGACCCGACAGTAAAACTGTTTTTT.

CDR3 sequence reads: CASSEWDRPSGNTIYF. CDR3 nucleotide sequence: TGTGCCAGCAGTGAATGGGACAGGCCCTCTGGAAACACCATATATTTT. The chain has TRBV25-1 and TRBJ1-3, with 8 positions matching TRBD1. This CDR3 region has 16 residues. The germline V gene has CDR1 MGHDK and CDR2 SYGVNS. The ends lost 1 base at V and 0 bases at J; junction bases unmatched: 2.

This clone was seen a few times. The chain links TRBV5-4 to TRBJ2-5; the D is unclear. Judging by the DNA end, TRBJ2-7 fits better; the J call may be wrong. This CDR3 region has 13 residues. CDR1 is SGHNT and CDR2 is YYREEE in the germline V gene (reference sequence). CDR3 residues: CASSLSQAHEQYF. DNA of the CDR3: TGTGCCAGCAGCTTGAGCCAAGCGCACGAGCAGTACTTC.

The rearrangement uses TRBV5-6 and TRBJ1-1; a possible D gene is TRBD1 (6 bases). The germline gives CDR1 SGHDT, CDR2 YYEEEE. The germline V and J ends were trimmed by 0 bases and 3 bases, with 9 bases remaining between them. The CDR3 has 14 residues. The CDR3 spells CASSLVGGDTEAFF. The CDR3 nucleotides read TGTGCCAGCAGCTTGGTAGGGGGTGACACTGAAGCTTTCTTT.

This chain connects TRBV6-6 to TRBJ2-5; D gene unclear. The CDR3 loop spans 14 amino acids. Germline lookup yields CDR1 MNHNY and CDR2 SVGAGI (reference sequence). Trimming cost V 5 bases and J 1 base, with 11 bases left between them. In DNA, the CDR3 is TGTGCCAGCAGTCGACAAGAACTCCAAGAGACCCAGTACTTC. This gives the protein CASSRQELQETQYF.

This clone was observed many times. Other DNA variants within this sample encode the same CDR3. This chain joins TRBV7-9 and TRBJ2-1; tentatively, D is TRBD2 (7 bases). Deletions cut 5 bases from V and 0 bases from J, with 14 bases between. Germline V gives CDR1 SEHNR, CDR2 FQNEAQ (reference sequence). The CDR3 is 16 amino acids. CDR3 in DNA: TGTGCCAGCAGCCCTAGGGGGGGGTCCTCCTACAATGAGCAGTTCTTC. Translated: CASSPRGGSSYNEQFF.

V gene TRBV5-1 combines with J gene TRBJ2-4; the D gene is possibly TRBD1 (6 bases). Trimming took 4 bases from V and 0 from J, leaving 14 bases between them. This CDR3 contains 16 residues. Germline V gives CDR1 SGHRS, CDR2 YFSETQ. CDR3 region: CASSPGQPLAKNIQYF. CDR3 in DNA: TGCGCCAGCAGCCCGGGACAACCACTAGCCAAAAACATTCAGTACTTC.

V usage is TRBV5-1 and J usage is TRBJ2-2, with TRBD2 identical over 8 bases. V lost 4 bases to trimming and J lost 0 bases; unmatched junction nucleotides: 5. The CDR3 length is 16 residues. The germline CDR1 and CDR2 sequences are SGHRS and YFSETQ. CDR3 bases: TGCGCCAGCAGCCTCAATAGCGGGACGAACACCGGGGAGCTGTTTTTT. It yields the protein CASSLNSGTNTGELFF.

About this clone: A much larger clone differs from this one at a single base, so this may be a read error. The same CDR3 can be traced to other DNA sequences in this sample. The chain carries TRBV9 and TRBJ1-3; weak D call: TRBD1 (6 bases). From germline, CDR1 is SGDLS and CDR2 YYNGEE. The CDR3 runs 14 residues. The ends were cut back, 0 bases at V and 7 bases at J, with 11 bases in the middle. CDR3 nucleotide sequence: TGTGCCAGCAGCGTAGGGGACAACGGGAACACCATATATTTT. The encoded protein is CASSVGDNGNTIYF.

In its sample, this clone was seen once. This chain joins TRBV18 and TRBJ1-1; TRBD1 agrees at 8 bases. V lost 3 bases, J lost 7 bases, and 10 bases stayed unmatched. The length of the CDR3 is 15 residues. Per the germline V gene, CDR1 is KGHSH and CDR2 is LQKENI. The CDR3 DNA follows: TGTGCCAGCTCACCCAGGACAGGGTTGGAGGATGAAGCTTTCTTT. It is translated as CASSPRTGLEDEAFF.

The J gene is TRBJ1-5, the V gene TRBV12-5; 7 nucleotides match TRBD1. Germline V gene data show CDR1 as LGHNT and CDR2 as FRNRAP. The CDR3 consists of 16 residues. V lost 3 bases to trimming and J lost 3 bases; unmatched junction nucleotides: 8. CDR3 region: CASGLLARGTNQPQHF. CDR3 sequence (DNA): TGTGCTAGTGGTTTATTAGCCAGGGGGACCAATCAGCCCCAGCATTTT.

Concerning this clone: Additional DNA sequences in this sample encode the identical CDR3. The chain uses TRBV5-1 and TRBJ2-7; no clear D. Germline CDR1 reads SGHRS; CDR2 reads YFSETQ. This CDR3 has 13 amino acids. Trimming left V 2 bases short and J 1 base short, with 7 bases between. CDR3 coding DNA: TGCGCCAGCAGCTTCGACACTTCCTACGAGCAGTACTTC. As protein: CASSFDTSYEQYF.